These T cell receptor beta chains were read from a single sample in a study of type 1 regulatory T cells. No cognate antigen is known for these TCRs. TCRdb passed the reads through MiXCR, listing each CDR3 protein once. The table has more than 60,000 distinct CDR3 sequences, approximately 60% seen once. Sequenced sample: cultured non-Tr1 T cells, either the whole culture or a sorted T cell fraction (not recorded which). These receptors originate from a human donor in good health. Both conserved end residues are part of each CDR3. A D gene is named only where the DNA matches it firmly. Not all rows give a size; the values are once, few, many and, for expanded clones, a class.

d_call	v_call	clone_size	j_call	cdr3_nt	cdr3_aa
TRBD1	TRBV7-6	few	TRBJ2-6	TGTGCCAGCAGCTTTAGGCAGGGGGCCTCTGGGGCCAACGTCCTGACTTTC	CASSFRQGASGANVLTF
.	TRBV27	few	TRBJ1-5	TGTGCCAGCAGCCCGGCAGGGTCTTTACAGCCCCAGCATTTT	CASSPAGSLQPQHF
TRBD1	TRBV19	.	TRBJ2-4	TGTGCCAGTAGTGCTCCGGACAGGGCGGCCAAAAACATTCAGTACTTC	CASSAPDRAAKNIQYF
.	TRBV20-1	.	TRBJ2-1	TGCAGTGCTAGAGATCGGGTTAGCGGCTACAATGAGCAGTTCTTC	CSARDRVSGYNEQFF
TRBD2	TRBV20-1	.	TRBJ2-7	TGCAGTGCCGGGACTAGCGGGGCATCCTACGAGCAGTACTTC	CSAGTSGASYEQYF
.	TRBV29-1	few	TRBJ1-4	TGCAGCGTCCTGAATGAAAAACTGTTTTTT	CSVLNEKLFF
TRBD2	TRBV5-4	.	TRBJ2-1	TGTGCCAGCAGCTTGCCCTCGGGAGGGCACAATGAGCAGTTCTTC	CASSLPSGGHNEQFF
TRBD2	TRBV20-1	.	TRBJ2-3	TGCAGTGGTTCGGGACTAGCGGGAGGGTGGAGCACAGATACGCAGTATTTT	CSGSGLAGGWSTDTQYF
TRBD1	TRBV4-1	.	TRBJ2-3	TGCGCCAGCAGCCAAGAAGACAGGGGGCGAGATACGCAGTATTTT	CASSQEDRGRDTQYF
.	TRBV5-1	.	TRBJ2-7	TGCGCCAGCAGCCCGGAACAGCGACAGAATCCCTACGAGCAGTACTTC	CASSPEQRQNPYEQYF
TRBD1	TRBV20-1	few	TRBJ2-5	TGCAGTGCTAGACTACACACCCGGGACAGGGGGTTGGGGACCCAGTACTTC	CSARLHTRDRGLGTQYF
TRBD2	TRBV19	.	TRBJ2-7	TGTGCCAGTGCCGCGGGACTAGCGGCCCTCGGCTACGAGCAGTACTTC	CASAAGLAALGYEQYF
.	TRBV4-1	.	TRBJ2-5	TGCGCCAGCAGCGCCCGGGACGCGTTAGAGACCCAGTACTTC	CASSARDALETQYF
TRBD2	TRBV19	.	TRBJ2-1	TGTGCCAGTAAGAAGCGGGAGATATACAATGAGCAGTTCTTC	CASKKREIYNEQFF
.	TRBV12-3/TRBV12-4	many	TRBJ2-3	TGTGCCAGCAGTTTAGACGGGAAGAGTACAGATACGCAGTATTTT	CASSLDGKSTDTQYF
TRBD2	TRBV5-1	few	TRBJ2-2	TGCGCCAGCAGCTTGGATTTAAGCGGGAGGGCTCGAGGGTCGCGCACCGGGGAGCTGTTTTTT	CASSLDLSGRARGSRTGELFF
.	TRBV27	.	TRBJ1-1	TGTGCCAGCAGTTTTTCTGGGGGGGGCACTGAAGCTTTCTTT	CASSFSGGGTEAFF
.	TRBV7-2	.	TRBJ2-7	TGTGCCAGCAGGCTCCTCGGGTACAACTCCTACGAGCAGTACTTC	CASRLLGYNSYEQYF
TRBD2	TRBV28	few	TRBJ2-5	TGTGCCAGTGGGACTAGCGGGAGGGAGACCCAGTACTTC	CASGTSGRETQYF
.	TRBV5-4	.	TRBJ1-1	TGTGCCAGCAGCCCCGGGCCCAGAAACACTGAAGCTTTCTTT	CASSPGPRNTEAFF
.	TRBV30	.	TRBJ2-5	TGTGCCTGGAGTGGACTGGCACTGAAGACCCAGTACTTC	CAWSGLALKTQYF
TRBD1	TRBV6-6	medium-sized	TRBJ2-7	TGTGCCAGCAGTCCTGGGACAGCTCAGTCCTACGAGCAGTACTTC	CASSPGTAQSYEQYF
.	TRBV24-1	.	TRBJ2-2	TGTGCCACCAGTGCTCTGCAGGGGACGGAGCTGAACACCGGGGAGCTGTTTTTT	CATSALQGTELNTGELFF
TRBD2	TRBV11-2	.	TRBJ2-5	TGTGCCAGCAGCTTAGGCCCGGGAGGCGGGGAGACCCAGTACTTC	CASSLGPGGGETQYF
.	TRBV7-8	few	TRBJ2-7	TGTGCCAGCAGCCCCAACGGCTACGAGCAGTACTTC	CASSPNGYEQYF
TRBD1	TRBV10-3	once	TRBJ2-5	TGTGCCACCCGGGACAGCAACCAAGAGACCCAGTACTTC	CATRDSNQETQYF
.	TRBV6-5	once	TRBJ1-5	TGTGCCAGCAGTACCGGGACTCTTCCCCAGCATTTT	CASSTGTLPQHF
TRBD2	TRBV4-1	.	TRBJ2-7	TGCGCCAGCAGCCAAGAAACTAGCGGACCTTACGAGCAGTACTTC	CASSQETSGPYEQYF
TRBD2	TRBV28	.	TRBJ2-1	TGTGCCAGCAATCCCAGCGGGAGAGGCTACAATGAGCAGTTCTTC	CASNPSGRGYNEQFF
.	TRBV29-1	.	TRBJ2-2	TGCAGCGTTGGGGAGGGGGGCGGCGCCGGGGAGCTGTTTTTT	CSVGEGGGAGELFF
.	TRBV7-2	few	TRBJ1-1	TGTGCCAGCAGCTTAGCAGGAGCTGAAGCTTTCTTT	CASSLAGAEAFF
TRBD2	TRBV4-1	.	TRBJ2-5	TGCGCCAGCAGCCAAGACCCGGGAGGTTTAGAGACCCAGTACTTC	CASSQDPGGLETQYF